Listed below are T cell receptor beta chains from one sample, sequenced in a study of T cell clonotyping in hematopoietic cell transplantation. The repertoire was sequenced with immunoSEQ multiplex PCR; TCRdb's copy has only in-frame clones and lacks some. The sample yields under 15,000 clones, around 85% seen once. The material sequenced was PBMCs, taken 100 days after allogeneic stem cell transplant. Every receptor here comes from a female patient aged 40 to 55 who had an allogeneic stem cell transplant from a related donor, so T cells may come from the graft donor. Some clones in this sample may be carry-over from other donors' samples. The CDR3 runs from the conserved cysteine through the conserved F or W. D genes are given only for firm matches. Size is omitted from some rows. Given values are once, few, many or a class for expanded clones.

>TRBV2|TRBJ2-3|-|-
TGTGCCAGCAGTGATAAGCGGTCCACAGATACGCAGTATTTT
CASSDKRSTDTQYF
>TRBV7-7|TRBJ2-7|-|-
TGTGCCAGCAGCCCCTCGGACAGCGGGTTGGACGAGCAGTACTTC
CASSPSDSGLDEQYF
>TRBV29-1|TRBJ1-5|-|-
TGCAGCGCTTCAGGAGGGTACAATCAGCCCCAGCATTTT
CSASGGYNQPQHF
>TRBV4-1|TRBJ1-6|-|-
TGCGCCAGCAGCCAAGAATCCCAGGGCGCTTCACCCCTCCACTTT
CASSQESQGASPLHF
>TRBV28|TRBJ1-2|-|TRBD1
TGTGCCAGCAGGACTCAGGGGGATAACTATGGCTACACCTTC
CASRTQGDNYGYTF
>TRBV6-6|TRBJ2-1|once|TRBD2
TGTGCCACTTCCCGGGAGGGGGACGGGGGGAATGAGCAGTTCTTC
CATSREGDGGNEQFF
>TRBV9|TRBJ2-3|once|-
TGTGCCAGCAGCGTAGACGGGGGAAGGGCAGATACGCAGTATTTT
CASSVDGGRADTQYF
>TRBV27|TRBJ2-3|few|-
TGTGCCAGCCAGCGGCAGGGCACAGATACGCAGTATTTT
CASQRQGTDTQYF
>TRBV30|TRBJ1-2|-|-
TGTGCCTGGAGTGAAAGGGGAGACTATGGCTACACCTTC
CAWSERGDYGYTF
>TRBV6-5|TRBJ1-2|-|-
TGTGCCAGCAGTGACAGGAGTAATAGATATGGCTACACCTTC
CASSDRSNRYGYTF
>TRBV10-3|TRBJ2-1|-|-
TGTGCCATCAGTGGCCTTGGGACGTTCAATGAGCAGTTCTTC
CAISGLGTFNEQFF
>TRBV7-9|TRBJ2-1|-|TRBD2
TGTGCCAGCATAAAAGCGGGAGATGTTAGCAATGAGCAGTTCTTC
CASIKAGDVSNEQFF
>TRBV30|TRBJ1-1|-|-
TGTGCCTGGAGTGTACGGGGGGCTGTGAACACTGAAGCTTTCTTT
CAWSVRGAVNTEAFF
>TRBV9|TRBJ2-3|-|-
TGTGCCAGCAGCGTAGACGTCAGCAGCGATACGCAGTATTTT
CASSVDVSSDTQYF
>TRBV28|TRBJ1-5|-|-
TGTGCCAGCAGTTTTCCCGAGGATAGCAATCAGCCCCAGCATTTT
CASSFPEDSNQPQHF
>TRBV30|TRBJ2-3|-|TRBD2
TGTGCCTGGCAAAAGCGGGAAACAGATACGCAGTATTTT
CAWQKRETDTQYF
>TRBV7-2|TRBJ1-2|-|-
TGTGCCAGCAGCCCCCGGACAGCTGGCTACACCTTC
CASSPRTAGYTF
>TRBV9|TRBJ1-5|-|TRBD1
TGTGCCAGCAGCGTAGGGGGGACAGGAGATCAGCCCCAGCATTTT
CASSVGGTGDQPQHF
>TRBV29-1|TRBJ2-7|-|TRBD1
TGCAGCGCTGTCCCTTTTAGACAGGGCCCAACCTACGAGCAGTACTTC
CSAVPFRQGPTYEQYF
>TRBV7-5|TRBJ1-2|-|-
TGTGTCAGAGACAGGGGAGTCGCTCACGGTCGTTATGGCTACACCTTC
CVRDRGVAHGRYGYTF
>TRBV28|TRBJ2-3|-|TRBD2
TGTGCCAGCAGTTTATCGACGGGGGGGGGCAGGAATACGCAGTATTTT
CASSLSTGGGRNTQYF
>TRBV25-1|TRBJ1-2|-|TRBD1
TGTGCCAGCAGTGCCCGGACAGGGGGTGGGTTTGGCTACACCTTC
CASSARTGGGFGYTF
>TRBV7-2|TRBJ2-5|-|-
TGTGCCAGCAGCTTAAGTCGGGAGGAGACCCAGTACTTC
CASSLSREETQYF
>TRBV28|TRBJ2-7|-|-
TGTGCCAGCAGTCCAGGACTCGGGCTAGCGCGATACGAGCAGTACTTC
CASSPGLGLARYEQYF
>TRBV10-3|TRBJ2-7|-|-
TGTGCCATCGAGGACCCGGGTCGCTCCTACGAGCAGTACTTC
CAIEDPGRSYEQYF
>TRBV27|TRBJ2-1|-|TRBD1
TGTGCCAGCACTAGGGACAGGGAGTCCGATGAGCAGTTCTTC
CASTRDRESDEQFF
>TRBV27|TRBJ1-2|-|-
TGTGCCAGCAGTTTAAGTGGGGGAAGGAGTGGCTACACCTTC
CASSLSGGRSGYTF
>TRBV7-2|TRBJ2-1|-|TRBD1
TGTGCCAGCAGCTTGGGACAGCGAAATGAGCAGTTCTTC
CASSLGQRNEQFF
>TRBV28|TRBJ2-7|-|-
TGTGCCAGCAGGGTCGGGAACGGGTACGAGCAGTACTTC
CASRVGNGYEQYF
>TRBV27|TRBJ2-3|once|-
TGTGCCAGCAGTATAGGATTTACGCAGTATTTT
CASSIGFTQYF
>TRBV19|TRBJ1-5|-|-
TGTGCCAGTAGTATCGAGCGGGATTTGAGCAATCAGCCCCAGCATTTT
CASSIERDLSNQPQHF
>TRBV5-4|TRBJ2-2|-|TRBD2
TGTGCCAGCAGCCGTGGGACTAGCGGGAGGGGAGCGGCCGGGGAGCTGTTTTTT
CASSRGTSGRGAAGELFF
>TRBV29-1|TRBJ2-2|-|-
TGCAGCGTTGAAATGGGGATTAACACCGGGGAGCTGTTTTTT
CSVEMGINTGELFF
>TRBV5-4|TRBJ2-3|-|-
TGTGCCAGCAGCATCACAGATACGCAGTATTTT
CASSITDTQYF
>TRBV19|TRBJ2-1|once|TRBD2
TGTGCCAGTACCCCGACTAGCGGGGACTACAACGAGCAGTTCTTC
CASTPTSGDYNEQFF
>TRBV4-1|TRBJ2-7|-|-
TGCGCCAGCAGCCAAGAGGGACTTGGACGGCAGTACTTC
CASSQEGLGRQYF
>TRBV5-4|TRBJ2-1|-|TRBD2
TGTGCCAGCAGCCCACTAGCGGGGACAGACAATGAGCAGTTCTTC
CASSPLAGTDNEQFF
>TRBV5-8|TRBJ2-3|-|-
TGTGCCAGCAGCTTGGGCGGGATAGGAGATACGCAGTATTTT
CASSLGGIGDTQYF
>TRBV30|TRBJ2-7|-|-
TGTGCCTGGAGTGGGAATACCTACGAGCAGTACTTC
CAWSGNTYEQYF
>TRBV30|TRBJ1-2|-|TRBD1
TGTGCCCGCCCGACAGGGAATGGCTACACCTTC
CARPTGNGYTF
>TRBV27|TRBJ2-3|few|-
TGTGCCAGCAGTCCCAGCACAGATACGCAGTATTTT
CASSPSTDTQYF